These 8 T cell receptor beta chains came from one sample sequenced in a study of blood T cell repertoires in COVID-19. Method: immunoSEQ multiplex PCR; TCRdb's copy keeps in-frame clones and lacks some. Of 250,000 to 300,000 clones detected, 70% to 90% appear once; the ten largest clones hold 1.5% to 2%. The sample was PBMCs or T cells enriched from blood (not recorded which). These receptors were obtained from a woman between 45 and 65 years old who had recovered from COVID-19.

This chain joins TRBV25-1 and TRBJ2-7, with 7 bases matching TRBD2. From germline, CDR1 is MGHDK and CDR2 SYGVNS. The J segment lost 0 bases and the V segment lost 9 bases, leaving 11 bases of the junction unmatched. This CDR3 is 15 amino acids long. The CDR3 DNA sequence: TGTGCCAGAAGGCCCCCGGGAGGACGCTCCTACGAGCAGTACTTC. As protein: CARRPPGGRSYEQYF.

The chain couples TRBV19 to TRBJ1-5; D gene uncertain. The ends were cut back, 2 bases at V and 4 bases at J, with 9 bases in the middle. This CDR3 is 14 amino acids long. Germline assignment: CDR1 LNHDA and CDR2 SQIVND (reference sequence). The CDR3 is CASSIMTGNQPQHF. For the CDR3, the DNA is TGTGCCAGTAGTATAATGACGGGTAATCAGCCCCAGCATTTT. The full variable domain, in which reference TRBV19 and TRBJ1-5 provide the parts outside the CDR3, is DGGITQSPKYLFRKEGQNVTLSCEQNLNHDAMYWYRQDPGQGLRLIYYSQIVNDFQKGDIAEGYSVSREKKESFPLTVTSAQKNPTAFYLCASSIMTGNQPQHFGDGTRLSIL.

CDR3 nucleotides: TGTGCCAGCAGGTTATATGGGACTAGCAACTACGAGCAGTACTTC. It is translated as CASRLYGTSNYEQYF. The V gene is TRBV7-2, the J gene TRBJ2-7; 9 bases agree with TRBD2. The CDR3 is 15 amino acids. V was clipped by 6 bases and J by 3 bases; unmatched bases: 9. Germline values: CDR1 SGHTA, CDR2 FQGNSA.

This chain links TRBV11-2 with TRBJ2-5; D is undetermined. Trimming stripped 2 bases from V and 2 bases from J, with 12 bases between. The CDR3 is 15 amino acids. CDR1 SGHAT and CDR2 FQNNGV come from the germline V gene. The CDR3, as DNA: TGTGCCAGCAGCTTATCCGCGACTTTACAAGAGACCCAGTACTTC. Translation: CASSLSATLQETQYF.

This clone was found once. This chain uses TRBV6-1 with TRBJ1-2, with D possibly TRBD1 on 6 matching bases. The germline V and J ends were trimmed by 1 base and 8 bases, with 14 bases remaining between them. The CDR3 spans 14 residues. Germline V gene sequence: CDR1 MNHNS, CDR2 SASEGT. CDR3 bases: TGTGCCAGCAGTGAAGTATACAGGGAGGGAGGCTACACCTTC. Amino acids: CASSEVYREGGYTF.

The rearrangement uses TRBV10-3 and TRBJ2-5; 10 bases map to TRBD1. V lost 4 bases, J lost 4 bases, and 3 bases stayed unmatched. CDR3 length: 14 residues. Germline CDR1 reads ENHRY; CDR2 reads SYGVKD. The CDR3 DNA reads TGTGCCATCAGTGTCCGGGACAGGGGAGAGACCCAGTACTTC. Its protein is CAISVRDRGETQYF.

This chain uses TRBV2 with TRBJ1-1; 9 bases map to TRBD1. The germline V gene encodes CDR1 SNHLY and CDR2 FYNNEI. The CDR3 contains 14 residues. With V trimmed by 5 bases and J by 8 bases, 9 bases remained unmatched. The CDR3 DNA follows: TGTGCCAGCAGTCTGGGACAGGGTGCTTGGGAAGCTTTCTTT. Its protein product is CASSLGQGAWEAFF.

The rearrangement uses TRBV28 and TRBJ1-2, with 11 bases aligning to TRBD1. The CDR3 length is 17 residues. The V gene's germline CDR1 is MDHEN and CDR2 SYDVKM. Trimming took 7 bases from V and 5 from J; bases not matched to a gene: 15. The CDR3 region is CASNIPGQGGSGYGYTF. The CDR3 DNA sequence: TGTGCCAGCAACATACCGGGACAGGGGGGCTCTGGGTATGGCTACACCTTC.